This TCR beta chain was identified in a study of cytomegalovirus exposure and HLA in healthy donors. Whole-study findings and limits: There were reportedly fewer N-insertions in an Asian-associated ancestry cluster than the approximately 670-donor mean, in a later analysis.

The CDR3 has 17 residues. CDR1 MNHNS and CDR2 SASEGT come from the germline V gene. With V trimmed by 0 bases and J by 8 bases, 12 bases remained unmatched. Worth noting for this clone: The antigen remains undetermined.

The PCR contained 60 Vbeta and 13 Jbeta primers. Sequenced by immunoSEQ multiplex PCR; TCRdb stores in-frame clones only, minus some. Of approximately 190,000 clones detected, 84% appear once; the ten largest clones hold roughly 2.8%. The sequenced material came from PBMCs. The receptor's source is a woman in her fifties or sixties in good health and CMV-seropositive. V gene TRBV6-1 combines with J gene TRBJ1-2; 10 nucleotides align to TRBD1. The CDR3 DNA follows: TGTGCCAGCAGTGAAGCGCCGGGACAGGGGTCCCATCGCGGCTACACCTTC. Translating it yields CASSEAPGQGSHRGYTF.